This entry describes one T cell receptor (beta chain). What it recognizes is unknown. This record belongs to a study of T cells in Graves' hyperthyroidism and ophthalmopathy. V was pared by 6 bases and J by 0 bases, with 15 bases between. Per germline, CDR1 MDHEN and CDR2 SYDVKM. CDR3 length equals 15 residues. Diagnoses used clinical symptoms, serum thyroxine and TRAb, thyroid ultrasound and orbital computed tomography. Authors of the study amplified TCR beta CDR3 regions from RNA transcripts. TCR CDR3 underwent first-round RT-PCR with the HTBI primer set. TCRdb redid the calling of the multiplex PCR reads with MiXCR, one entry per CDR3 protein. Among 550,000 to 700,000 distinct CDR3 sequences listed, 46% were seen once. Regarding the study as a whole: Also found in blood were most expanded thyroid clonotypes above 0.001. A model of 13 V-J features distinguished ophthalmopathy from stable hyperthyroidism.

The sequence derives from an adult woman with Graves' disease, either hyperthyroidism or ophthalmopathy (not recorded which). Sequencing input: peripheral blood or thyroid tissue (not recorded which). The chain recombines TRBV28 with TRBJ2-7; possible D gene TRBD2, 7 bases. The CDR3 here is CASSKGGEGSYEQYF. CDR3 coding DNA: TGTGCCAGCAGCAAAGGGGGGGAAGGCTCCTACGAGCAGTACTTC.